The 30 T cell receptor beta chains given below trace back to one sample, sequenced in a study of blood T cell repertoires in COVID-19. The repertoire was sequenced with immunoSEQ multiplex PCR; TCRdb's copy has only in-frame clones and lacks some. The repertoire has some 68,000 clones, 80% to 90% of them found once; the top ten carry roughly 4.4%. Sample: peripheral blood. The source of these receptors is a man aged 45 to 65 with active COVID-19.

The CDR3 loop is CASSSGGGRGWEQYF. CDR3 nucleotides: TGTGCCAGCAGCTCCGGAGGGGGCAGGGGGTGGGAGCAGTACTTC. The rearrangement uses TRBV7-2 and TRBJ2-7; possible D gene TRBD1, 7 bases. Trimming cost V 4 bases and J 7 bases, with 20 bases left between them. The germline CDR1 and CDR2 sequences are SGHTA and FQGNSA. The CDR3 has 15 residues.

V usage is TRBV6-2 or TRBV6-3 and J usage is TRBJ2-3; 7 positions match TRBD1. Per the germline V gene, CDR1 is MNHEY and CDR2 is SVGEGT. J was trimmed by 3 bases and V by 2 bases; bases with no gene match: 5. This CDR3 comprises 15 residues. CDR3 coding DNA: TGTGCCAGCAGTTACGTCTACAGGGGAACAGATACGCAGTATTTT. Its protein product is CASSYVYRGTDTQYF.

This clone was seen only a few times. CDR3 sequence: CASTSGSNEQYF. CDR3 bases: TGTGCCAGCACTAGCGGGAGCAACGAGCAGTACTTC. This chain connects TRBV6-5 to TRBJ2-7; 10 bases fit TRBD2. This CDR3 region has 12 residues. The V gene end was trimmed by 7 bases and the J gene end by 5 bases; junction bases not matched to a gene: 2. Germline CDR1 is MNHEY and CDR2 is SVGAGI.

The chain combines TRBV5-4 with TRBJ2-2; perhaps TRBD2 as D (5 bases). Trimming cost V 4 bases and J 4 bases, with 11 bases left between them. The CDR3 is 14 amino acids. Germline-derived CDR1 and CDR2 are SGHNT and YYREEE (reference sequence). The CDR3, as DNA: TGTGCCAGCAGCCGCCGGGGATCCACCGGGGAGCTGTTTTTT. Its translation is CASSRRGSTGELFF. Supplemented by reference TRBV5-4 and TRBJ2-2, the full variable domain reads ETGVTQSPTHLIKTRGQQVTLRCSSQSGHNTVSWYQQALGQGPQFIFQYYREEENGRGNFPPRFSGLQFPNYSSELNVNALELDDSALYLCASSRRGSTGELFFGEGSRLTVL.

The rearrangement joins TRBV5-6 to TRBJ2-1; 12 bases agree with TRBD2. The CDR3 loop spans 15 amino acids. Germline V gives CDR1 SGHDT, CDR2 YYEEEE. J gave up 10 bases and V 3 bases, and 8 bases lay outside the gene matches. The CDR3 DNA reads TGTGCCAGCAGCTCCGGACTAGCGGGGTACGGGGAGCAGTTCTTC. Its protein is CASSSGLAGYGEQFF.

The V gene is TRBV2, the J gene TRBJ2-3; 7 bases match TRBD2. The CDR3 covers 15 residues. The J segment lost 1 base and the V segment lost 7 bases, leaving 8 bases of the junction unmatched. Germline loops: CDR1 SNHLY, CDR2 FYNNEI. CDR3 nucleotides: TGTGCCAGCAAACGGGGGAGGGGACGCACAGATACGCAGTATTTT. Amino acid sequence: CASKRGRGRTDTQYF.

The gene calls are TRBV2 and TRBJ2-2; 8 bases agree with TRBD2. Losses at the gene ends were 5 bases for V and 6 bases for J; bases not matched to a gene: 8. CDR3 length equals 15 residues. Germline V gives CDR1 SNHLY, CDR2 FYNNEI. The CDR3 coding sequence is TGTGCCAGCAGTCAAGGCGGGAGGAAGTCCGGGGAGCTGTTTTTT. Encoded protein: CASSQGGRKSGELFF.

The chain is built from TRBV19 and TRBJ1-2, with TRBD1 matching 12 bases. V gave up 4 bases and J gave up 8 bases; unmatched junction bases: 8. The CDR3 is 15 residues long. Germline loops: CDR1 LNHDA, CDR2 SQIVND (reference sequence). The CDR3 sequence is CASSRPGQGARGYTF. The CDR3 DNA follows: TGTGCCAGTAGTAGACCGGGACAGGGGGCGCGAGGCTACACCTTC.

The chain recombines TRBV27 with TRBJ2-3, with a possible D match to TRBD2 (5 bases). V was cut by 3 bases and J by 14 bases, with 15 bases left in between. The CDR3 consists of 12 residues. The germline V gene has CDR1 MNHEY and CDR2 SMNVEV (reference sequence). The CDR3 DNA follows: TGTGCCAGCAGTTTTACGGGGTCAGGATGGTATTTT. Its translation: CASSFTGSGWYF.

The chain couples TRBV6-5 to TRBJ2-3, with D possibly being TRBD2 (6 bases). V lost 1 base, J lost 7 bases, and 15 bases lay in between. Germline V CDR1 and CDR2: MNHEY, SVGAGI. The CDR3 contains 15 residues. CDR3 protein: CASSYLGGTPYTQYF. CDR3 DNA: TGTGCCAGCAGTTACTTAGGAGGGACGCCCTATACGCAGTATTTT.

The rearrangement uses TRBV11-2 and TRBJ1-2, with TRBD1 matching 7 bases. The CDR3 is 15 residues long. The germline CDR1 and CDR2 sequences are SGHAT and FQNNGV. Trimming at V came to 2 bases and at J to 4 bases, leaving 7 bases not matched to a gene. For the CDR3, the DNA is TGTGCCAGCAGCTTAACGGAGGGGGCGAGCTATGGCTACACCTTC. As protein: CASSLTEGASYGYTF.

The gene calls are TRBV14 and TRBJ2-5; no definite D call. Germline V gene data show CDR1 as SGHDN and CDR2 as FVKESK. Trimming took off 4 bases at V and 4 bases at J, with 13 bases between the two ends. The CDR3 has 14 residues. The CDR3 DNA reads as TGTGCCAGCAGCCCGGCCACAAGAGGAGAGACCCAGTACTTC. Amino acid sequence: CASSPATRGETQYF.

The rearrangement uses TRBV30 and TRBJ2-5; 10 bases are shared with TRBD2. The CDR3 runs to 14 residues. The trim removed 5 bases at V and 4 bases at J, leaving 7 bases unmatched. The V gene's germline CDR1 is GTSNPN and CDR2 SVGIG (reference sequence). CDR3: CAWSAASGRETQYF. CDR3 nucleotides: TGTGCCTGGTCCGCCGCTAGCGGGAGAGAGACCCAGTACTTC.

The J gene is TRBJ1-1, the V gene TRBV5-1; a possible D gene is TRBD1 (5 bases). The CDR3 is 14 amino acids. Trimming stripped 6 bases from V and 1 base from J, with 13 bases between. The germline V gene has CDR1 SGHRS and CDR2 YFSETQ. CDR3 in amino acids: CASTVSGGNTEAFF. The CDR3 coding sequence is TGCGCCAGCACCGTATCGGGGGGGAACACTGAAGCTTTCTTT.

The rearrangement joins TRBV7-6 to TRBJ2-1, with 12 bases fitting TRBD2. The germline V gene has CDR1 SGHVS and CDR2 FNYEAQ. The CDR3 runs to 17 residues. V was clipped by 7 bases and J by 0 bases; unmatched bases: 7. CDR3 residues: CASIGTSGRFSYNEQFF. The CDR3 nucleotides read TGTGCCAGCATCGGGACTAGCGGGCGTTTCTCCTACAATGAGCAGTTCTTC.

The gene calls are TRBV18 and TRBJ1-6, with D tentatively TRBD1 (5 bases). Germline V CDR1 and CDR2: KGHSH, LQKENI. This CDR3 spans 17 amino acids. V was trimmed by 2 bases and J by 0 bases, leaving 11 bases between them. CDR3 protein: CASSPSGRGSYNSPLHF. In DNA, the CDR3 is TGTGCCAGCTCACCATCAGGGCGCGGCTCCTATAATTCACCCCTCCACTTT.

V and J are TRBV11-2 and TRBJ2-5; 8 bases agree with TRBD1. The CDR3 is made up of 14 amino acids. V was clipped by 5 bases and J by 5 bases; unmatched bases: 7. The germline V gene encodes CDR1 SGHAT and CDR2 FQNNGV. DNA for the CDR3: TGTGCCAGCAGCCCGACAGGGGCGGGCGAGACCCAGTACTTC. It yields the protein CASSPTGAGETQYF.

The V call is TRBV7-2, the J call TRBJ1-2; D may be TRBD1 (6 bases). The CDR3 consists of 13 residues. Trimming left V 5 bases short and J 2 bases short, with 9 bases between. Germline V lookup: CDR1 SGHTA, CDR2 FQGNSA. CDR3 region: CASSPDSNYGYTF. CDR3 in DNA: TGTGCCAGCAGCCCGGACAGCAACTATGGCTACACCTTC. The variable domain in full, with the rest retrieved from reference TRBV7-2 and TRBJ1-2, is GAGVSQSPSNKVTEKGKDVELRCDPISGHTALYWYRQSLGQGLEFLIYFQGNSAPDKSGLPSDRFSAERTGGSVSTLTIQRTQQEDSAVYLCASSPDSNYGYTFGSGTRLTVV.

In its sample, this clone was seen a few times. J is TRBJ2-2 and V is TRBV6-2 or TRBV6-3, with D perhaps matching TRBD1 (7 bases). The length of the CDR3 is 15 residues. The V end was cut by 6 bases, the J end by 5 bases, with 16 bases between. CDR1 is MNHEY and CDR2 is SVGEGT in the germline V gene. Written as DNA, the CDR3 is TGTGCCAGCAGCGCGGGACAGCTCGTTACCGGGGAGCTGTTTTTT. Protein: CASSAGQLVTGELFF.

The rearrangement uses TRBV10-3 and TRBJ2-1; no firm D call. The CDR3 loop spans 12 amino acids. The V end was cut by 10 bases, the J end by 6 bases, with 13 bases between. Germline CDR1 and CDR2: ENHRY and SYGVKD. For the CDR3, the DNA is TGTGCCACCCATGGTGCTACCAATGAGCAGTTCTTC. Amino acids: CATHGATNEQFF.

This rearrangement joins TRBV24-1 to TRBJ2-1, with TRBD2 matching over 7 bases. Germline V gene lookup returns CDR1 KGHDR and CDR2 SFDVKD. CDR3 length: 14 residues. Trimming took 2 bases from V and 6 from J; bases not matched to a gene: 3. In DNA form, the CDR3 reads TGTGCCACCAGTGATTGGGGGGGAAGCAATGAGCAGTTCTTC. Residues: CATSDWGGSNEQFF.

The chain has TRBV19 and TRBJ1-1; possibly TRBD1 for D (5 bases). This CDR3 spans 15 amino acids. Trimming shortened V by 4 bases and J by 4 bases, and 16 bases separated the two germline ends. Germline values: CDR1 LNHDA, CDR2 SQIVND (reference sequence). The CDR3 DNA reads as TGTGCCAGTAGTACAGGGATCCTAAGGGCCACTGAAGCTTTCTTT. This translates into CASSTGILRATEAFF.

The chain uses TRBV28 and TRBJ1-6; D gene unclear. The CDR3 runs 13 residues. The V and J ends lost 7 bases and 7 bases respectively, with 11 bases between them. The germline V gene has CDR1 MDHEN and CDR2 SYDVKM. CDR3 DNA sequence: TGTGCCAGCACCGGCAGGTTAAATTCACCCCTCCACTTT. Its translation is CASTGRLNSPLHF.

This clone came up once. The V and J genes are TRBV19 and TRBJ2-7, with D unclear. This CDR3 region has 15 residues. V shed 5 bases and J shed 0 bases, with 14 bases lying between them. Germline CDR1 is LNHDA and CDR2 is SQIVND (reference sequence). The CDR3 coding sequence is TGTGCCAGTAGTTTCGGGTCCCCTAGCTCCTACGAGCAGTACTTC. Its translation is CASSFGSPSSYEQYF.

This clone was detected only once. This chain uses TRBV10-3 with TRBJ2-3, with 8 bases lining up with TRBD2. The germline gives CDR1 ENHRY, CDR2 SYGVKD. The ends lost 4 bases at V and 1 base at J; junction bases unmatched: 7. CDR3 length equals 16 residues. CDR3 loop: CAISVGGGTGTDTQYF. CDR3 bases: TGTGCCATCAGTGTCGGCGGGGGGACGGGCACAGATACGCAGTATTTT.

This rearrangement joins TRBV27 to TRBJ1-2; unclear D gene. The CDR3 has 13 amino acids. The ends were cut back, 3 bases at V and 3 bases at J, with 8 bases in the middle. Germline CDR1 and CDR2: MNHEY and SMNVEV (reference sequence). As DNA, the CDR3 is TGTGCCAGCAGTTTCGCCAGCGACTATGGCTACACCTTC. Its translation: CASSFASDYGYTF.

This chain joins TRBV6-5 and TRBJ1-1; unclear D gene. Germline loops: CDR1 MNHEY, CDR2 SVGAGI. The length of the CDR3 is 15 residues. V dropped 0 bases and J dropped 3 bases, with 11 bases sitting between them. CDR3 loop: CASSYSLTSHTEAFF. The CDR3 DNA reads as TGTGCCAGCAGTTACTCACTCACTTCTCACACTGAAGCTTTCTTT.

The chain carries TRBV28 and TRBJ1-5; no clear D gene. CDR1 and CDR2 from the germline V gene are MDHEN and SYDVKM. This CDR3 is built from 17 residues. Trimming took 3 bases from V and 0 from J, leaving 15 bases between them. CDR3 nucleotide sequence: TGTGCCAGCAGTTTTGCGCCGAACTTCTATAGCAATCAGCCCCAGCATTTT. Residues: CASSFAPNFYSNQPQHF. Full variable domain (outside the CDR3, taken from reference TRBV28 and TRBJ1-5): DVKVTQSSRYLVKRTGEKVFLECVQDMDHENMFWYRQDPGLGLRLIYFSYDVKMKEKGDIPEGYSVSREKKERFSLILESASTNQTSMYLCASSFAPNFYSNQPQHFGDGTRLSIL.

V and J are TRBV27 and TRBJ2-2, with 12 bases that match TRBD2. The trim removed 6 bases at V and 7 bases at J, leaving 9 bases unmatched. Germline lookup yields CDR1 MNHEY and CDR2 SMNVEV (reference sequence). This CDR3 has 16 residues. CDR3 bases: TGTGCCAGCAGCGCTACTAGCGGGAGGTTCAGCGGGGAGCTGTTTTTT. It codes for CASSATSGRFSGELFF.

J is TRBJ2-7 and V is TRBV11-2; D possibly corresponds to TRBD2 (5 bases). The CDR3 runs 15 residues. Germline V gives CDR1 SGHAT, CDR2 FQNNGV. The V gene lost 1 base and the J gene lost 2 bases, with 12 bases spanning the gap. The DNA of the CDR3 is TGTGCCAGCAGCTTAGTGTCCGGGATCGCCTACGAGCAGTACTTC. This sequence encodes CASSLVSGIAYEQYF.